This entry lists 15 T cell receptor beta chains sequenced from one sample in a study of cytomegalovirus exposure and HLA in healthy donors. Here immunoSEQ multiplex PCR was the method, and the copy in TCRdb shows in-frame clones only, minus some. This table has some 140,000 clones, 70% to 90% appearing once. The sample comprised PBMCs. These receptors came from a young man in good health and CMV-seropositive.

The chain couples TRBV7-7 to TRBJ2-5, with 13 bases fitting TRBD2. The CDR3 is 12 amino acids. Germline assignment: CDR1 SSHAT and CDR2 FNYEAQ (reference sequence). V lost 5 bases to trimming and J lost 13 bases; unmatched junction nucleotides: 4. The DNA for the CDR3 is TGTGCCAGCAGCCCACTAGCGGGGGGGACGTACTTC. As protein: CASSPLAGGTYF.

CDR3 sequence: CASSQVLAGGKTGELFF. CDR3 nucleotide sequence: TGCGCCAGCAGCCAAGTTCTAGCGGGAGGGAAAACCGGGGAGCTGTTTTTT. The chain links TRBV4-3 to TRBJ2-2; TRBD2 matches at 12 bases. CDR3 length: 17 amino acids. Germline CDR1 is LGHNA and CDR2 is YSLEER. J lost 5 bases, V lost 1 base, and 5 bases had no gene match.

The chain recombines TRBV6-5 with TRBJ2-7, with 7 bases identical to TRBD1. V lost 6 bases and J lost 3; bases outside the gene matches: 2. CDR3 length: 12 amino acids. CDR1 is MNHEY, CDR2 SVGAGI, per germline. The CDR3 loop reads CASSQGDYEQYF. The DNA for the CDR3 is TGTGCCAGCAGCCAGGGGGACTACGAGCAGTACTTC.

This chain joins TRBV6-1 and TRBJ1-1; no firm D call. There are 15 residues in the CDR3. The V end was cut by 5 bases, the J end by 3 bases, with 16 bases between. Germline V gives CDR1 MNHNS, CDR2 SASEGT. The CDR3 sequence: CASSLTGIGDTEAFF. DNA for the CDR3: TGTGCCAGCAGTCTAACCGGGATCGGGGACACTGAAGCTTTCTTT.

This chain links TRBV6-5 with TRBJ2-1; TRBD1 matches 8 bases. V shed 8 bases, J shed 4 bases, and the junction held 7 bases outside the gene matches. Germline V gene data show CDR1 as MNHEY and CDR2 as SVGAGI. The CDR3 has 14 residues. For the CDR3, the DNA is TGTGCCAGCGGACAGGACAGGGCTTACAATGAGCAGTTCTTC. Residues: CASGQDRAYNEQFF.

The chain is built from TRBV25-1 and TRBJ1-1; no clear D. The CDR3 covers 12 residues. Germline V gene lookup returns CDR1 MGHDK and CDR2 SYGVNS. V shed 6 bases and J shed 1 base, with 6 bases lying between them. The DNA for the CDR3 is TGTGCCAGCAGGAGAACGAACACTGAAGCTTTCTTT. It yields the protein CASRRTNTEAFF. Filled out from reference TRBV25-1 and TRBJ1-1, the complete variable domain reads EADIYQTPRYLVIGTGKKITLECSQTMGHDKMYWYQQDPGMELHLIHYSYGVNSTEKGDLSSESTVSRIRTEHFPLTLESARPSHTSQYLCASRRTNTEAFFGQGTRLTVV.

This chain joins TRBV7-2 and TRBJ1-1; 10 bases match TRBD1. The CDR3 runs to 16 residues. V lost 1 base and J lost 4; bases outside the gene matches: 6. Per the germline V gene, CDR1 is SGHTA and CDR2 is FQGNSA. DNA for the CDR3: TGTGCCAGCAGCTTAGTCCCGGACAGGGGGGGCACTGAAGCTTTCTTT. It is translated as CASSLVPDRGGTEAFF.

The chain recombines TRBV29-1 with TRBJ2-5, with 11 nucleotides matching TRBD2. In germline, CDR1 is SQVTM, CDR2 ANQGSEA. V was clipped by 7 bases and J by 5 bases; unmatched bases: 3. The CDR3 is 12 amino acids. This CDR3 reads CSGRTSGETQYF. Written as DNA, the CDR3 is TGCAGCGGCAGGACTAGCGGGGAGACCCAGTACTTC.

The chain employs TRBV7-8 and TRBJ1-1, with TRBD1 identical over 9 bases. CDR3 length: 14 amino acids. CDR1 and CDR2 from the germline V gene are SGHVS and FQNEAQ. Trimming cost V 5 bases and J 4 bases; bases outside gene matches: 5. CDR3 sequence: CASSVRQGGTEAFF. The CDR3 nucleotides are TGTGCCAGCAGCGTACGACAGGGGGGCACTGAAGCTTTCTTT. The variable domain in full, completed from reference TRBV7-8 and TRBJ1-1, reads GAGVSQSPRYKVAKRGQDVALRCDPISGHVSLFWYQQALGQGPEFLTYFQNEAQLDKSGLPSDRFFAERPEGSVSTLKIQRTQQEDSAVYLCASSVRQGGTEAFFGQGTRLTVV.

This chain links TRBV27 with TRBJ1-5; 9 bases are a match to TRBD1. The ends lost 6 bases at V and 0 bases at J; junction bases unmatched: 3. CDR1 MNHEY and CDR2 SMNVEV come from the germline V gene (reference sequence). The CDR3 runs 15 residues. The CDR3 here is CASSLTGGSNQPQHF. The CDR3 DNA sequence: TGTGCCAGCAGCCTGACAGGGGGTAGCAATCAGCCCCAGCATTTT.

The chain combines TRBV2 with TRBJ1-5, with TRBD1 as a possible D gene (6 bases). The length of the CDR3 is 17 residues. The germline V and J ends were trimmed by 4 bases and 0 bases, with 16 bases remaining between them. CDR1 and CDR2 (germline): SNHLY, FYNNEI. The CDR3: CASSVFGRGSSNQPQHF. The CDR3 DNA reads TGTGCCAGCAGTGTTTTTGGCAGGGGAAGTAGCAATCAGCCCCAGCATTTT.

This clone was detected only once. V gene TRBV5-1 combines with J gene TRBJ2-1, with 7 bases that match TRBD2. There are 14 residues in the CDR3. V dropped 4 bases and J dropped 9; count of bases not matched to a gene: 10. Per the germline V gene, CDR1 is SGHRS and CDR2 is YFSETQ. CDR3 sequence: CASSRWRENGEQFF. The CDR3 DNA is TGCGCCAGCAGCCGCTGGCGGGAGAACGGTGAGCAGTTCTTC.

The J gene is TRBJ1-1, the V gene TRBV4-3; D remains ambiguous. This CDR3 is built from 15 residues. Germline values: CDR1 LGHNA, CDR2 YSLEER. The V gene lost 0 bases and the J gene lost 3 bases, with 11 bases spanning the gap. CDR3 in amino acids: CASSQEAGADTEAFF. CDR3 sequence (DNA): TGCGCCAGCAGCCAAGAGGCGGGCGCAGACACTGAAGCTTTCTTT.

The chain recombines TRBV7-2 with TRBJ2-7; possibly TRBD1 for D (6 bases). The germline V gene has CDR1 SGHTA and CDR2 FQGNSA. The CDR3 is made up of 13 amino acids. V gave up 4 bases and J gave up 2 bases, with 9 bases separating them. As DNA, the CDR3 is TGTGCCAGCAGCTCGGACAGTACCTACGAGCAGTACTTC. It translates to CASSSDSTYEQYF.

The V call is TRBV5-1, the J call TRBJ1-4; no clear D. Germline CDR1 and CDR2: SGHRS and YFSETQ. The CDR3 length is 14 residues. V was shortened by 4 bases and J by 0 bases, with 7 bases between the two germline ends. In DNA, the CDR3 is TGCGCCAGCAGCGAACGGGCAACTAATGAAAAACTGTTTTTT. Translating gives CASSERATNEKLFF.